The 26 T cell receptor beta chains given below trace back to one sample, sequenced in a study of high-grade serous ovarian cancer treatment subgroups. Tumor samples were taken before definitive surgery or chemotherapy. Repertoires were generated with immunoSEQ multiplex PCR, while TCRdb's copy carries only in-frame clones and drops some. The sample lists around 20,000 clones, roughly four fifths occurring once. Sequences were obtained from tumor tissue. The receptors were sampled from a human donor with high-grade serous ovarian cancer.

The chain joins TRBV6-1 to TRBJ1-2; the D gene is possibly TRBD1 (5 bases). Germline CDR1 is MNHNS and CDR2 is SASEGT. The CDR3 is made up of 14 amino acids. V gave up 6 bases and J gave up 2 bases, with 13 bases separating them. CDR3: CASSHPAGNYGYTF. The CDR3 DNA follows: TGTGCCAGCAGCCACCCTGCAGGGAACTATGGCTACACCTTC.

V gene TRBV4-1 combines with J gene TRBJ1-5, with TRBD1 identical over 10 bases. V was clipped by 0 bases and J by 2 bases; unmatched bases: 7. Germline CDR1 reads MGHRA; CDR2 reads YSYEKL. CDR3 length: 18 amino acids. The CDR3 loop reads CASSQDIWTGGGNQPQHF. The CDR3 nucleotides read TGCGCCAGCAGCCAAGATATCTGGACAGGGGGTGGCAATCAGCCCCAGCATTTT.

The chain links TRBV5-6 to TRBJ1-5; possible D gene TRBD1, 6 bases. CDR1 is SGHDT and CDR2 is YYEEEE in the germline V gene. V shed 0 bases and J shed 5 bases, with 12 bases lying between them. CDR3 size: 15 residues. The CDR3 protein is CASSLANRDHQPQHF. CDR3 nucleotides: TGTGCCAGCAGCTTGGCCAACAGGGACCATCAGCCCCAGCATTTT.

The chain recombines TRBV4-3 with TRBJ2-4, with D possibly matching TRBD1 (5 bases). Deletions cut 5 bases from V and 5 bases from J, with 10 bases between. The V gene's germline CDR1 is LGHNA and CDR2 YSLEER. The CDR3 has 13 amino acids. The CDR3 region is CASSFVGQNIQYF. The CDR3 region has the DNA TGCGCCAGCAGCTTCGTGGGGCAAAACATTCAGTACTTC.

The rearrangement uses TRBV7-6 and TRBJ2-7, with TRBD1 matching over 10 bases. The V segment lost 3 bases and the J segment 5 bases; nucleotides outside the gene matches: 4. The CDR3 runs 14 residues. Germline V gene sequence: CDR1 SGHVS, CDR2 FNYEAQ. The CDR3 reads CASSFFGTGDEQYF. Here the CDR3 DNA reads TGTGCCAGCAGCTTTTTCGGGACAGGGGACGAGCAGTACTTC.

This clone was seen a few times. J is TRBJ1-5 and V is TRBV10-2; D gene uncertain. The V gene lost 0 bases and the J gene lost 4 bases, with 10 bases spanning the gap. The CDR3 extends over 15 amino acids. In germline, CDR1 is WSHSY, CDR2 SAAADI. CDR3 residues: CASSESVGMNQPQHF. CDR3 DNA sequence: TGCGCCAGCAGTGAGTCGGTGGGGATGAATCAGCCCCAGCATTTT.

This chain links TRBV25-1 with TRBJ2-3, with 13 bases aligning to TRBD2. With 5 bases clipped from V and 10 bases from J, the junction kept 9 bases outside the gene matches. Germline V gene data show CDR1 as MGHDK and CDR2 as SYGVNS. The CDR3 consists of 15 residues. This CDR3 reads CASSRGLAGRNAQYF. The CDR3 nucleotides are TGTGCCAGCAGTCGGGGACTAGCGGGAAGAAACGCGCAGTATTTT.

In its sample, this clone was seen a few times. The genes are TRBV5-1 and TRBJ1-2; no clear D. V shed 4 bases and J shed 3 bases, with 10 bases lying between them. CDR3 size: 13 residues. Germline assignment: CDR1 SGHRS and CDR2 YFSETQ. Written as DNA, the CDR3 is TGCGCCAGCAGCGACGACGGTGACTATGGCTACACCTTC. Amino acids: CASSDDGDYGYTF.

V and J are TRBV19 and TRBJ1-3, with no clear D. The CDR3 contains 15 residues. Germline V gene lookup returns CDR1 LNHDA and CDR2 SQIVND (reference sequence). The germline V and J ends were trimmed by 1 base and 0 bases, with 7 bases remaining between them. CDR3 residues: CASSIVAFSGNTIYF. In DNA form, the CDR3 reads TGTGCCAGTAGTATAGTCGCCTTCTCTGGAAACACCATATATTTT. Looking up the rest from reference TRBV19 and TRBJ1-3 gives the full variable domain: DGGITQSPKYLFRKEGQNVTLSCEQNLNHDAMYWYRQDPGQGLRLIYYSQIVNDFQKGDIAEGYSVSREKKESFPLTVTSAQKNPTAFYLCASSIVAFSGNTIYFGEGSWLTVV.

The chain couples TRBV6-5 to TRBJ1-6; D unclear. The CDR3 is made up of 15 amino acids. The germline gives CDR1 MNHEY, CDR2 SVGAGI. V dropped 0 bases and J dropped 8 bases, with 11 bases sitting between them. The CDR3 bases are TGTGCCAGCAGTTACTCCGGTGGAGTATATTCACCCCTCCACTTT. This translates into CASSYSGGVYSPLHF.

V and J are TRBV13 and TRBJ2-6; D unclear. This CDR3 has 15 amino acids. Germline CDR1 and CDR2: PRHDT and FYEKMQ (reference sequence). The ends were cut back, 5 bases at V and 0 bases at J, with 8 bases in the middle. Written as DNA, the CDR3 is TGTGCCAGCAGCAGTAGCCCCTCTGGGGCCAACGTCCTGACTTTC. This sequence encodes CASSSSPSGANVLTF.

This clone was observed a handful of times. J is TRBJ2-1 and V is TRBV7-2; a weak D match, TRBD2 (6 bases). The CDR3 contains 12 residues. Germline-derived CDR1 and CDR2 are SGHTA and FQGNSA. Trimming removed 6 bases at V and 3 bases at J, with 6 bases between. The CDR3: CASRRDYNEQFF. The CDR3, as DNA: TGTGCCAGCAGGCGGGACTACAATGAGCAGTTCTTC.

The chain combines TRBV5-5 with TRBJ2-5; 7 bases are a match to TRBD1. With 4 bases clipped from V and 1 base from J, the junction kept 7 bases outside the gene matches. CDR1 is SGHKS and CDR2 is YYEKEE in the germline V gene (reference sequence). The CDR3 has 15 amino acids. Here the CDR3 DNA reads TGTGCCAGCAGCGGGGACAGTTACCCCCAAGAGACCCAGTACTTC. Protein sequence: CASSGDSYPQETQYF. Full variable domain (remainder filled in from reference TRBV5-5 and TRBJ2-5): DAGVTQSPTHLIKTRGQQVTLRCSPISGHKSVSWYQQVLGQGPQFIFQYYEKEERGRGNFPDRFSARQFPNYSSELNVNALLLGDSALYLCASSGDSYPQETQYFGPGTRLLVL.

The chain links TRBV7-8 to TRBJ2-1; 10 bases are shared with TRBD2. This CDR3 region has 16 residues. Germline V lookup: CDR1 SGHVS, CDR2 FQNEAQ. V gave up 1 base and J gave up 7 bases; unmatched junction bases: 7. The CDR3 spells CASSLGSLAGVNEQFF. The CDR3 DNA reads TGTGCCAGCAGCTTAGGGTCGCTAGCGGGAGTAAATGAGCAGTTCTTC. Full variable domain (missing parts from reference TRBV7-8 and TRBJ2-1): GAGVSQSPRYKVAKRGQDVALRCDPISGHVSLFWYQQALGQGPEFLTYFQNEAQLDKSGLPSDRFFAERPEGSVSTLKIQRTQQEDSAVYLCASSLGSLAGVNEQFFGPGTRLTVL.

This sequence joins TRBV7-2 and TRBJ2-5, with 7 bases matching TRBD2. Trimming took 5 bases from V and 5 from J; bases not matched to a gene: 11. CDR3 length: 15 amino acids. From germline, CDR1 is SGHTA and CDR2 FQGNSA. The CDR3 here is CASSPAAGVGETQYF. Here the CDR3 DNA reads TGTGCCAGCAGCCCGGCGGCGGGAGTAGGGGAGACCCAGTACTTC.

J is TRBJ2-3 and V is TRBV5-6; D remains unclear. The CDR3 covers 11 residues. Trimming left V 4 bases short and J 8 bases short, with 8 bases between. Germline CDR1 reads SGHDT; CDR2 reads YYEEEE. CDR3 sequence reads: CASSRLRTQYF. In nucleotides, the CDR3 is TGTGCCAGCAGCCGACTCCGTACGCAGTATTTT.

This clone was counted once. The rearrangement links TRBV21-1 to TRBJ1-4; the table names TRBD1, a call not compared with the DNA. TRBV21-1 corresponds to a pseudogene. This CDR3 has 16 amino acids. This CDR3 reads CASRPKPDTPNEKLFF. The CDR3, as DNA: TGTGCCAGCAGACCTAAGCCGGACACCCCTAATGAAAAACTGTTTTTT.

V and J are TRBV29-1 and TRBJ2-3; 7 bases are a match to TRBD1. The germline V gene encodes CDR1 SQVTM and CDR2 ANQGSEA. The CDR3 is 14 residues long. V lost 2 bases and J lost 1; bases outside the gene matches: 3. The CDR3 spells CSVERQGGTDTQYF. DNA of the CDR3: TGCAGCGTTGAACGGCAGGGGGGCACAGATACGCAGTATTTT.

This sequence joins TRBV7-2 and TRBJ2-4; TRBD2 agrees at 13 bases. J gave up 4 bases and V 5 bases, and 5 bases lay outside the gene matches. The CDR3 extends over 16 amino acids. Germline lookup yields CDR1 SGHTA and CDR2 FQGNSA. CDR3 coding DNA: TGTGCCAGCAGCGACGGACTAGCGGGGGTAAAAAACATTCAGTACTTC. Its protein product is CASSDGLAGVKNIQYF. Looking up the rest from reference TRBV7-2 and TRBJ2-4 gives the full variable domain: GAGVSQSPSNKVTEKGKDVELRCDPISGHTALYWYRQSLGQGLEFLIYFQGNSAPDKSGLPSDRFSAERTGGSVSTLTIQRTQQEDSAVYLCASSDGLAGVKNIQYFGAGTRLSVL.

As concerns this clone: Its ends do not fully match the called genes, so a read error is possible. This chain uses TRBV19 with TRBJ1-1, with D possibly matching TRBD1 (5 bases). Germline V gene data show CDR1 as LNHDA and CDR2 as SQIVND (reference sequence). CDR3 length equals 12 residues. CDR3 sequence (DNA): TGTGCCAGTAGTTATCCCGGGACGAAGGATGTCTTT. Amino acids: CASSYPGTKDVF.

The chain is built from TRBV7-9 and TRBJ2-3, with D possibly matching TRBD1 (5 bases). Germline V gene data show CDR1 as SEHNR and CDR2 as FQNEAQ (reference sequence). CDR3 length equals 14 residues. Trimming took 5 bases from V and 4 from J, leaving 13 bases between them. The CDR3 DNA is TGTGCCAGCAGCCCGCCCCAGGGTGCAGATACGCAGTATTTT. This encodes CASSPPQGADTQYF.

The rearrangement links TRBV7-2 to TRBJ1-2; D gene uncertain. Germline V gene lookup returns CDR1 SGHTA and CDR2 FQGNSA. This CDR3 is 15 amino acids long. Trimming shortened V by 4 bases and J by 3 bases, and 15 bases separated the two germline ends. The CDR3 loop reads CASSSDLSGYYGYTF. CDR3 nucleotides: TGTGCCAGCAGCTCGGACCTCTCCGGCTACTATGGCTACACCTTC.

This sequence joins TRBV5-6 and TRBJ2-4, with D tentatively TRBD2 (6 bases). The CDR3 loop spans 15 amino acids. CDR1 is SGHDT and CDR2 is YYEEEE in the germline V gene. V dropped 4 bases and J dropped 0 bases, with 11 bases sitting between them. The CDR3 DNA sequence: TGTGCCAGCAGCCCGTGGAGGGGAGCCAAAAACATTCAGTACTTC. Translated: CASSPWRGAKNIQYF.

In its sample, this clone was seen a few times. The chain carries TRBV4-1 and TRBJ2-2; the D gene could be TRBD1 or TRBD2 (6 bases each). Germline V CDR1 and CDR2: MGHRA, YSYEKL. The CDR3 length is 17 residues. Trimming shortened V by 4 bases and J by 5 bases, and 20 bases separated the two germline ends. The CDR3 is CASSPGVGGERTGELFF. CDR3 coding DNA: TGCGCCAGCAGCCCAGGGGTGGGGGGCGAAAGAACCGGGGAGCTGTTTTTT.

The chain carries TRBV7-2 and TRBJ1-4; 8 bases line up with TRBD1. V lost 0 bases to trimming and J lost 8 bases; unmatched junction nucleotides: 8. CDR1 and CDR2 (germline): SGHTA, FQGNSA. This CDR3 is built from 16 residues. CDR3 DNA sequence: TGTGCCAGCAGCTTAGCGACCGGGACAGGCTGGGAAAAACTGTTTTTT. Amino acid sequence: CASSLATGTGWEKLFF.

CDR3 nucleotides: TGTGCCAGCAGTTCCGAGGTGGCTGAAGCTTTCTTT. Translation gives CASSSEVAEAFF. This chain joins TRBV28 and TRBJ1-1; D not certain. The CDR3 has 12 amino acids. V lost 4 bases and J lost 6, with 9 bases in between. Looked up from germline, CDR1 is MDHEN and CDR2 is SYDVKM.